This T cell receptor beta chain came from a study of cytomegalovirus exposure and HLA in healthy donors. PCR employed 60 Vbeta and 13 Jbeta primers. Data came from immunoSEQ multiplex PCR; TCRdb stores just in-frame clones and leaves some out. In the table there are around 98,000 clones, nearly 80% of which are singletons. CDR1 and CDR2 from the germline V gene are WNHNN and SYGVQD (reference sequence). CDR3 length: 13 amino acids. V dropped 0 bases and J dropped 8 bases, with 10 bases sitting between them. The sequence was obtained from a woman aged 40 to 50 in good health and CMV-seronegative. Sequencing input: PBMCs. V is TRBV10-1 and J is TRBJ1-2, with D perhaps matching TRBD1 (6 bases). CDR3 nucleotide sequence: TGCGCCAGCAGTGAGTCACAGGGCTGCGGCTACACCTTC. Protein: CASSESQGCGYTF.